The 9 T cell receptor beta chains presented below share a single source sample, sequenced in a study of cytomegalovirus exposure and HLA in healthy donors. In the PCR, 60 Vbeta and 13 Jbeta primers were used. Sequenced by immunoSEQ multiplex PCR; TCRdb stores in-frame clones only, minus some. The sample consists of roughly 100,000 clones, approximately 87% of them appearing once. Sequenced sample: PBMCs. The receptor source for this set is a man aged 35 to 55 in good health and CMV-seronegative.

The rearrangement uses TRBV5-1 and TRBJ1-4; tentatively, D is TRBD1 (6 bases). Trimming left V 5 bases short and J 2 bases short, with 10 bases between. The CDR3 is 14 amino acids. CDR1 SGHRS and CDR2 YFSETQ come from the germline V gene. The CDR3: CASSSDSTNEKLFF. CDR3 coding DNA: TGCGCCAGCAGTTCGGACAGTACTAATGAAAAACTGTTTTTT.

CDR3 in amino acids: CATSHLGDRGGNTIYF. CDR3 nucleotide sequence: TGTGCCACCAGCCACTTGGGGGACAGGGGTGGAAACACCATATATTTT. This sequence joins TRBV15 and TRBJ1-3; 10 nucleotides line up with TRBD1. Losses at the gene ends were 5 bases for V and 3 bases for J; bases not matched to a gene: 7. This CDR3 region has 16 residues. Germline lookup yields CDR1 LNHNV and CDR2 YYDKDF (reference sequence).

The chain combines TRBV7-3 with TRBJ1-2; D is uncertain. The CDR3 covers 14 residues. V was pared by 5 bases and J by 4 bases, with 14 bases between. The germline V gene has CDR1 SGHTA and CDR2 FQGTGA. The CDR3: CASSPGGSLYGYTF. The DNA of the CDR3 is TGTGCCAGCAGCCCCGGAGGTTCTCTCTATGGCTACACCTTC.

The chain carries TRBV9 and TRBJ1-3; TRBD1 might be the D (6 bases). V shed 4 bases and J shed 3 bases, with 17 bases lying between them. CDR3 size: 16 residues. CDR1 and CDR2 (germline): SGDLS, YYNGEE. The CDR3 region is CASSPQTGIGGNTIYF. The DNA for the CDR3 is TGTGCCAGCAGCCCCCAGACAGGTATAGGTGGAAACACCATATATTTT.

The J gene is TRBJ1-1, the V gene TRBV6-1; tentatively, D is TRBD1 (6 bases). The CDR3 has 15 residues. CDR1 and CDR2 (germline): MNHNS, SASEGT. The V gene lost 10 bases and the J gene lost 0 bases, with 18 bases spanning the gap. This CDR3 is CATQQGYTMNTEAFF. The CDR3 bases are TGTGCCACCCAGCAGGGGTACACCATGAACACTGAAGCTTTCTTT.

The chain recombines TRBV7-3 with TRBJ2-2; 8 nucleotides match TRBD1. V lost 6 bases, J lost 7 bases, and 7 bases stayed unmatched. CDR1 and CDR2 from the germline V gene are SGHTA and FQGTGA. The length of the CDR3 is 14 residues. Here the CDR3 reads CASSRQGLVGELFF. The CDR3 region has the DNA TGTGCCAGCAGTCGACAGGGGTTGGTCGGGGAGCTGTTTTTT.

J is TRBJ1-2 and V is TRBV29-1; TRBD1 agrees at 8 bases. V lost 6 bases to trimming and J lost 3 bases; unmatched junction nucleotides: 6. This CDR3 has 13 amino acids. The germline V gene encodes CDR1 SQVTM and CDR2 ANQGSEA. The CDR3 nucleotides are TGCAGCGTACGAATACAGGGGGACTATGGCTACACCTTC. Translation gives CSVRIQGDYGYTF.

The table lists this clone with a few counts. The chain is built from TRBV6-6 and TRBJ1-2; unclear D gene. CDR3 length: 14 amino acids. Germline values: CDR1 MNHNY, CDR2 SVGAGI (reference sequence). V lost 5 bases and J 2 bases, leaving 12 bases between the germline ends. Here the CDR3 reads CASSPPGGNYGYTF. The CDR3 DNA follows: TGTGCCAGCAGTCCACCAGGAGGGAACTATGGCTACACCTTC.

The chain couples TRBV9 to TRBJ2-5; 9 nucleotides agree with TRBD2. Germline CDR1 is SGDLS and CDR2 is YYNGEE. This CDR3 has 15 amino acids. With V trimmed by 4 bases and J by 3 bases, 7 bases remained unmatched. CDR3 region: CASSRGGAREETQYF. The CDR3 DNA is TGTGCCAGCAGCCGCGGGGGGGCCAGGGAAGAGACCCAGTACTTC.